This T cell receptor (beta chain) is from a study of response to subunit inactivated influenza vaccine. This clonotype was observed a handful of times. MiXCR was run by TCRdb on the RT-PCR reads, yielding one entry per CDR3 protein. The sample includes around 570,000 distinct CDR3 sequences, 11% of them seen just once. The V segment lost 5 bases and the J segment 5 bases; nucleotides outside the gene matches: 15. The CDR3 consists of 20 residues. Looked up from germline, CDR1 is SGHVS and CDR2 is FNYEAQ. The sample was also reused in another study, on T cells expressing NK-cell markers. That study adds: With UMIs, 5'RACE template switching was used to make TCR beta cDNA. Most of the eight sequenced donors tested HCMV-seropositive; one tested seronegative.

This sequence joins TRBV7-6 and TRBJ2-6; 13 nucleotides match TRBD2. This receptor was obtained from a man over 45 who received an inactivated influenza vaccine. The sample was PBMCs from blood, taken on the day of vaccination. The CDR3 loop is CASSQPAPGLAGIRANVLTF. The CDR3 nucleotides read TGTGCCAGCAGCCAACCTGCACCGGGACTAGCGGGAATAAGGGCCAACGTCCTGACTTTC.